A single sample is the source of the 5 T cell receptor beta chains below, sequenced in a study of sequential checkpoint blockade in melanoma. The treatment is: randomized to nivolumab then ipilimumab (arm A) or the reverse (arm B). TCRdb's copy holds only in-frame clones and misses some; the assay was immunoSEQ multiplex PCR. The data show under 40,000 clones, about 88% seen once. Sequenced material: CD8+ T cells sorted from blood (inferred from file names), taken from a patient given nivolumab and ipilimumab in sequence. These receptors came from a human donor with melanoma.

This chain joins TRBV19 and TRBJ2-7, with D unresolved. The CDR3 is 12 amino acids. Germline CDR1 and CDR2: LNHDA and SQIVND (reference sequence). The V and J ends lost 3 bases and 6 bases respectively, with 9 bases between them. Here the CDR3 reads CASSIGTSEQYF. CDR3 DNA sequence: TGTGCCAGTAGTATTGGTACATCCGAGCAGTACTTC.

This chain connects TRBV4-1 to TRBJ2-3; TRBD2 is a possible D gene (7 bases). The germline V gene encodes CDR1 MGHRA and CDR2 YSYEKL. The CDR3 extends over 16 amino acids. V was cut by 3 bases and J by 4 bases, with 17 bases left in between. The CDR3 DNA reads TGCGCCAGCAGCCAGGGGGGGTGGGGGCCCGCAGATACGCAGTATTTT. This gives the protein CASSQGGWGPADTQYF.

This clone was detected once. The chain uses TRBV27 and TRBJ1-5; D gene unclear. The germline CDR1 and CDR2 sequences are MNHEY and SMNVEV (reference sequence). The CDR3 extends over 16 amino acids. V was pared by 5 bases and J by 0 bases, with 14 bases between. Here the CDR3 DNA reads TGTGCCAGCAGTCCCTCTCCGGTGTATAGCAATCAGCCCCAGCATTTT. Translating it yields CASSPSPVYSNQPQHF.

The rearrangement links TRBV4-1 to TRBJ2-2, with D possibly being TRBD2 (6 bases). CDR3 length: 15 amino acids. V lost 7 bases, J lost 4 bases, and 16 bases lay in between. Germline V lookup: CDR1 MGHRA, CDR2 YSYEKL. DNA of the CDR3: TGCGCCAGCACCCCTGGAGGGAGTATCACCGGGGAGCTGTTTTTT. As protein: CASTPGGSITGELFF.

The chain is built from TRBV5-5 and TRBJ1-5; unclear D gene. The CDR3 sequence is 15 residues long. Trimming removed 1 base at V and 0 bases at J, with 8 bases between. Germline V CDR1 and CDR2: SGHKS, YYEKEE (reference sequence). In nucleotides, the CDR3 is TGTGCCAGCAGCTTGACGGGATATAGCAATCAGCCCCAGCATTTT. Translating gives CASSLTGYSNQPQHF.